This TCR beta chain was captured by sequencing in a study of T cell changes during pregnancy in multiple sclerosis. TCRdb keeps only in-frame clones here, not all; method: immunoSEQ multiplex PCR. The data hold 60,000 to 65,000 clones, with around 93% observed a single time. The germline CDR1 and CDR2 sequences are SGHAT and FQNNGV. The CDR3 runs 15 residues. Trimming removed 3 bases at V and 2 bases at J, with 10 bases between. This chain joins TRBV11-2 and TRBJ2-2; no clear D. The origin of this receptor is a female donor in good health, enrolled as a control in a pregnancy study. This material consisted of peripheral blood, taken in the second trimester of pregnancy. CDR3 residues: CASSFTEINTGELFF. As DNA, the CDR3 is TGTGCCAGCAGCTTCACAGAGATAAACACCGGGGAGCTGTTTTTT.